One sample yielded the 9 T cell receptor beta chains listed below, sequenced in a study of cytomegalovirus exposure and HLA in healthy donors. Amplification used 60 Vbeta primers and 13 Jbeta primers. Method: immunoSEQ multiplex PCR; TCRdb's copy keeps in-frame clones and lacks some. The table shows fewer than 120,000 clones, with over 60% occurring only once. Sequences were obtained from PBMCs. All receptors come from a man aged 25-45 years in good health and CMV-seropositive.

This chain links TRBV7-8 with TRBJ2-3; TRBD2 is a possible D gene (6 bases). CDR3 size: 16 residues. Germline CDR1 reads SGHVS; CDR2 reads FQNEAQ. The V end lost 7 bases, the J end lost 4 bases, and 21 bases lay between the germline ends. DNA of the CDR3: TGTGCCAGCAAGCCCCCCACGGGCGGGGAATCAGATACGCAGTATTTT. Residues: CASKPPTGGESDTQYF.

The gene calls are TRBV7-2 and TRBJ2-7, with TRBD2 matching over 7 bases. V lost 5 bases, J lost 3 bases, and 7 bases stayed unmatched. The CDR3 extends over 14 amino acids. Germline CDR1 is SGHTA and CDR2 is FQGNSA. CDR3 nucleotide sequence: TGTGCCAGCAGCCAAAACCGGGACTACTACGAGCAGTACTTC. Protein product: CASSQNRDYYEQYF.

As to this clone: Germline and junction disagree at one end, which may indicate a read error. This CDR3 is also generated by other DNA sequences in the sample. J is TRBJ2-2 and V is TRBV27; TRBD1 agrees at 10 bases. The CDR3 covers 16 residues. The germline CDR1 and CDR2 sequences are MNHEY and SMNVEV (reference sequence). The CDR3 loop reads CASSGDGTGVTGELFF. The CDR3 region has the DNA TGCGCCAGCAGCGGGGACGGGACAGGGGTCACCGGGGAGCTGTTTTTT.

This rearrangement joins TRBV27 to TRBJ2-7; TRBD2 is a possible D gene (5 bases). Germline CDR1 reads MNHEY; CDR2 reads SMNVEV (reference sequence). V shed 3 bases and J shed 0 bases, with 12 bases lying between them. The CDR3 has 15 residues. CDR3 protein: CASSFLDSSSYEQYF. CDR3 sequence (DNA): TGTGCCAGCAGTTTTTTGGACTCGAGCTCCTACGAGCAGTACTTC.

This clone was seen just once. The V and J genes are TRBV2 and TRBJ1-1, with 8 nucleotides matching TRBD1. Trimming removed 6 bases from V and 4 bases from J; junction bases left unmatched: 13. The length of the CDR3 is 16 residues. Germline CDR1 and CDR2: SNHLY and FYNNEI. The CDR3 DNA reads as TGTGCCAGCAGAGACCAAAGGACAGGGTCGGGCACTGAAGCTTTCTTT. Translated: CASRDQRTGSGTEAFF.

A few counts support this clone. This rearrangement joins TRBV5-6 to TRBJ2-7; TRBD2 is a possible D gene (5 bases). The CDR3 totals 15 residues. V gave up 4 bases and J gave up 2 bases, with 16 bases separating them. Germline V gives CDR1 SGHDT, CDR2 YYEEEE. CDR3 nucleotide sequence: TGTGCCAGCAGCAGACTATCGACAATTACCTACGAGCAGTACTTC. Translated: CASSRLSTITYEQYF. Variable domain in full (rest from reference TRBV5-6 and TRBJ2-7): DAGVTQSPTHLIKTRGQQVTLRCSPKSGHDTVSWYQQALGQGPQFIFQYYEEEERQRGNFPDRFSGHQFPNYSSELNVNALLLGDSALYLCASSRLSTITYEQYFGPGTRLTVT.

V and J are TRBV27 and TRBJ2-7, with TRBD1 as a possible D gene (6 bases). Germline CDR1 and CDR2: MNHEY and SMNVEV (reference sequence). V was trimmed by 2 bases and J by 5 bases, leaving 16 bases between them. The CDR3 spans 15 residues. The CDR3 coding sequence is TGTGCCAGCAGTTTAATCGTAGGGGGTCTCGACGAGCAGTACTTC. Its protein is CASSLIVGGLDEQYF.

In its sample, this clone was seen a few times. V is TRBV11-2 and J is TRBJ2-4; D possibly corresponds to TRBD1 (5 bases). Trimming shortened V by 8 bases and J by 0 bases, and 23 bases separated the two germline ends. Germline V gene sequence: CDR1 SGHAT, CDR2 FQNNGV. CDR3 length: 18 amino acids. CDR3 residues: CASFPRQSPGRAKNIQYF. In DNA, the CDR3 is TGTGCCAGCTTCCCCCGACAGTCACCTGGACGAGCCAAAAACATTCAGTACTTC.

This chain connects TRBV19 to TRBJ1-4; possibly TRBD1 for D (5 bases). The V end lost 4 bases, the J end lost 1 base, and 19 bases lay between the germline ends. This CDR3 is built from 18 residues. Germline-derived CDR1 and CDR2 are LNHDA and SQIVND (reference sequence). The CDR3 region is CASSKAETAGRTNEKLFF. DNA for the CDR3: TGTGCCAGTAGTAAGGCGGAGACAGCCGGGAGAACTAATGAAAAACTGTTTTTT.